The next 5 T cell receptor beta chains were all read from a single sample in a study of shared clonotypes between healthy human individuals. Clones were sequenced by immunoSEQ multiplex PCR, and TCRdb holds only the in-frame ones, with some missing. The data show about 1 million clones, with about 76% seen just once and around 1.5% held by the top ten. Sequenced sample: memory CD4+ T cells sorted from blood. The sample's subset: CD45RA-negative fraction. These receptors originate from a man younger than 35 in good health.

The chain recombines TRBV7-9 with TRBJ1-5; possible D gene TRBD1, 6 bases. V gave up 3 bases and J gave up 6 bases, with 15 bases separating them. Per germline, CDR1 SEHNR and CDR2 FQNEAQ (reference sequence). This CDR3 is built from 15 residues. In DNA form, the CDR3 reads TGTGCCAGCAGCTTGGGAACAGGGACTTTTCAGCCCCAGCATTTT. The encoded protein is CASSLGTGTFQPQHF.

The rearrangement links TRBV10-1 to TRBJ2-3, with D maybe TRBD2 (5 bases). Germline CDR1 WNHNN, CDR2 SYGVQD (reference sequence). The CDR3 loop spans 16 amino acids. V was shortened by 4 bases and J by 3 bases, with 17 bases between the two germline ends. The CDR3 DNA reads TGCGCCAGCAGTGCGTCTCTAGCTAGCAATACAGATACGCAGTATTTT. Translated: CASSASLASNTDTQYF.

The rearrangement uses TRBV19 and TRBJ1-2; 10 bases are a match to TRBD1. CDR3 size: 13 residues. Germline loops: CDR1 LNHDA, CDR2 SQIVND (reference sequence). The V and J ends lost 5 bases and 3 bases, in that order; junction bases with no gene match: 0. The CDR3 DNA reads TGTGCCAGTAGTGGACAGGGGGACTATGGCTACACCTTC. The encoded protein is CASSGQGDYGYTF. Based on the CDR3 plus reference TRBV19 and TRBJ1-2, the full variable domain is DGGITQSPKYLFRKEGQNVTLSCEQNLNHDAMYWYRQDPGQGLRLIYYSQIVNDFQKGDIAEGYSVSREKKESFPLTVTSAQKNPTAFYLCASSGQGDYGYTFGSGTRLTVV.

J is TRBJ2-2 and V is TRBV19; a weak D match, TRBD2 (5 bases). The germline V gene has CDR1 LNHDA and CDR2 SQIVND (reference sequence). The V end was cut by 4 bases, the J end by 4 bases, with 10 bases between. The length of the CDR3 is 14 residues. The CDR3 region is CASSTRGSTGELFF. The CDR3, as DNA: TGTGCCAGTAGTACCCGCGGGTCCACCGGGGAGCTGTTTTTT.

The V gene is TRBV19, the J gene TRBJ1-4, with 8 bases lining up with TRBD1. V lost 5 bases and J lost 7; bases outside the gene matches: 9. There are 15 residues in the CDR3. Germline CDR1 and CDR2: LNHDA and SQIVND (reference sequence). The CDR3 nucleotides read TGTGCCAGTAGTCACGGACAGGGCGGCAGTGAAAAACTGTTTTTT. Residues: CASSHGQGGSEKLFF.